The 17 T cell receptor beta chains listed next were all sequenced from one sample in a study of vaccination and CD4 T cells after COVID-19. Treatment of the sample: approximately 10-day PBMC culture with coronavirus spike peptide pools or control peptides (ViraFEST assay). The Oncomine TCR Beta short-read assay sequenced DNA from cultured CD4+ T cells. TCRdb reprocessed the PCR reads via MiXCR and lists one record per CDR3 protein. There are about 13,000 distinct CDR3 sequences in the sample; roughly 50% occur only once, and 6.5% to 9.5% lies in the top ten. These receptors' antigens are unknown. The sequencing input was CD4+ T cells from blood, cultured in vitro. Receptors originate from a human donor who had recovered from COVID-19.

This sequence joins TRBV2 and TRBJ2-7; 7 nucleotides line up with TRBD2. The CDR3 is 13 amino acids. Losses at the gene ends were 8 bases for V and 0 bases for J; bases not matched to a gene: 4. Germline loops: CDR1 SNHLY, CDR2 FYNNEI. In DNA form, the CDR3 reads TGTGCCAGCGTGCGGGACTACTCCTACGAGCAGTACTTC. Protein sequence: CASVRDYSYEQYF.

This clonotype was seen a handful of times. The chain recombines TRBV7-2 with TRBJ1-5, with 9 bases identical to TRBD1. V dropped 5 bases and J dropped 4; count of bases not matched to a gene: 9. Germline V gene sequence: CDR1 SGHTA, CDR2 FQGNSA. The CDR3 runs to 16 residues. CDR3 in amino acids: CASSRATGGGNQPQHF. CDR3 nucleotide sequence: TGTGCCAGCAGCCGGGCAACAGGGGGCGGGAATCAGCCCCAGCATTTT.

This clonotype is categorized as large (0.1 to 1%). The gene calls are TRBV7-9 and TRBJ1-6; 11 nucleotides line up with TRBD1. Germline CDR1 is SEHNR and CDR2 is FQNEAQ (reference sequence). The CDR3 extends over 16 amino acids. The V and J ends lost 1 base and 9 bases, in that order; junction bases with no gene match: 5. CDR3 nucleotide sequence: TGTGCCAGCAGCTTAGGGGCGGACAGGGGGCGTTCACCCCTCCACTTT. It encodes CASSLGADRGRSPLHF.

A single count supports this clonotype. The chain employs TRBV5-4 and TRBJ1-2, with D uncertain. This CDR3 region has 12 residues. Germline values: CDR1 SGHNT, CDR2 YYREEE (reference sequence). V lost 0 bases, J lost 8 bases, and 8 bases lay in between. CDR3 coding DNA: TGTGCCAGCAGCTTGGTAGAGGGAGGCTACACCTTC. Its protein is CASSLVEGGYTF.

The chain links TRBV6-1 to TRBJ2-2; 7 nucleotides agree with TRBD1. Unmatched junction bases numbered 5, after V lost 7 bases and J lost 6 bases. This CDR3 contains 13 residues. Germline CDR1 MNHNS, CDR2 SASEGT. This CDR3 is CASTQTGSGELFF. Here the CDR3 DNA reads TGTGCCAGCACCCAGACAGGGTCCGGGGAGCTGTTTTTT.

This clonotype was detected once. The chain employs TRBV3-1 and TRBJ1-2; 8 bases are a match to TRBD1. CDR1 LGHDT and CDR2 YNNKEL come from the germline V gene (reference sequence). The CDR3 runs to 16 residues. V dropped 0 bases and J dropped 8; count of bases not matched to a gene: 11. The CDR3 DNA is TGTGCCAGCAGCCAAGATTCGTACAGGGGGTATGGCGGCTACACCTTC. Protein: CASSQDSYRGYGGYTF.

The chain links TRBV28 to TRBJ2-3, with D possibly TRBD2 on 6 matching bases. V lost 3 bases and J lost 3, with 13 bases in between. The CDR3 totals 15 residues. Germline V CDR1 and CDR2: MDHEN, SYDVKM. In nucleotides, the CDR3 is TGTGCCAGCAGTTTGGGGGGAATTGGGACAGATACGCAGTATTTT. The encoded protein is CASSLGGIGTDTQYF.

The chain employs TRBV20-1 and TRBJ1-4; D is uncertain. Germline V gene sequence: CDR1 DFQATT, CDR2 SNEGSKA (reference sequence). The V end was cut by 3 bases, the J end by 3 bases, with 14 bases between. The CDR3 totals 15 residues. The CDR3 DNA follows: TGCAGTGCTAGCGGTGTTGCTCACCCTAATGAAAAACTGTTTTTT. Encoded protein: CSASGVAHPNEKLFF.

The sample holds a few counts of this clonotype. This chain uses TRBV20-1 with TRBJ1-5; D unresolved. V was trimmed by 0 bases and J by 4 bases, leaving 10 bases between them. From germline, CDR1 is DFQATT and CDR2 SNEGSKA (reference sequence). The CDR3 contains 14 residues. CDR3 residues: CSARDRGLNQPQHF. The DNA of the CDR3 is TGCAGTGCTAGAGATCGAGGGTTGAATCAGCCCCAGCATTTT.

The chain uses TRBV20-1 and TRBJ1-5, with a weak D call TRBD1 (6 bases). This CDR3 contains 14 residues. Germline CDR1 DFQATT, CDR2 SNEGSKA (reference sequence). Trimming pared 1 base from V and 4 bases from J, leaving 11 bases between. In nucleotides, the CDR3 is TGCAGTGCTAGAGTTGAAGGGGGAAATCAGCCCCAGCATTTT. It translates to CSARVEGGNQPQHF.

The chain carries TRBV16 and TRBJ1-1, with unresolved D. The germline CDR1 and CDR2 sequences are KGHSY and FQNENV. This CDR3 spans 13 amino acids. The V and J ends lost 1 base and 0 bases respectively, with 3 bases between them. The CDR3 coding sequence is TGTGCCAGCAGCCAATTACTGAACACTGAAGCTTTCTTT. Translation: CASSQLLNTEAFF.

The chain joins TRBV24-1 to TRBJ2-7; TRBD1 is a possible D gene (5 bases). In germline, CDR1 is KGHDR, CDR2 SFDVKD. V lost 5 bases and J 3 bases, leaving 16 bases between the germline ends. This CDR3 is 15 amino acids long. This CDR3 is CATSAYRRIYYEQYF. CDR3 coding DNA: TGTGCCACCAGTGCATACAGGAGAATTTACTACGAGCAGTACTTC.

The V call is TRBV7-2, the J call TRBJ2-3; 9 bases are shared with TRBD1. Germline assignment: CDR1 SGHTA and CDR2 FQGNSA. V shed 2 bases, J shed 2 bases, and the junction held 5 bases outside the gene matches. This CDR3 has 16 amino acids. CDR3 sequence reads: CASSLFGTGLTDTQYF. CDR3 in DNA: TGTGCCAGCAGCTTATTTGGGACAGGGCTCACAGATACGCAGTATTTT.

The rearrangement joins TRBV21-1 to TRBJ1-5. TRBV21-1 is tagged as a pseudogene. The length of the CDR3 is 12 residues. The CDR3 sequence is CASRKVNQPQHF. The DNA for the CDR3 is TGTGCCAGCCGTAAGGTCAATCAGCCCCAGCATTTT.

In its sample, this clonotype was seen a few times. The chain is built from TRBV15 and TRBJ2-7; a weak D match, TRBD2 (6 bases). Trimming stripped 1 base from V and 5 bases from J, with 15 bases between. The CDR3 length is 15 residues. CDR1 and CDR2 from the germline V gene are LNHNV and YYDKDF (reference sequence). CDR3 coding DNA: TGTGCCACCAGCAGAGTCTCCGGAGCGGGTGACGAGCAGTACTTC. Encoded protein: CATSRVSGAGDEQYF.

The chain uses TRBV7-9 and TRBJ1-3; 9 nucleotides align to TRBD1. The CDR3 has 17 amino acids. The V segment lost 10 bases and the J segment 1 base; nucleotides outside the gene matches: 14. Germline CDR1 reads SEHNR; CDR2 reads FQNEAQ (reference sequence). The chain's CDR3 is CAIGDRAGTPSGNTIYF. DNA for the CDR3: TGTGCCATCGGGGACAGGGCCGGTACTCCATCTGGAAACACCATATATTTT.

The chain joins TRBV11-2 to TRBJ1-6; D is uncertain. Trimming took 3 bases from V and 5 from J, leaving 11 bases between them. CDR3 length: 15 residues. Germline CDR1 reads SGHAT; CDR2 reads FQNNGV. CDR3 amino acids: CASSFRRKDNSPLHF. The DNA of the CDR3 is TGTGCCAGCAGCTTTAGAAGGAAGGATAATTCACCCCTCCACTTT. Full variable domain (rest looked up from reference TRBV11-2 and TRBJ1-6): EAGVAQSPRYKIIEKRQSVAFWCNPISGHATLYWYQQILGQGPKLLIQFQNNGVVDDSQLPKDRFSAERLKGVDSTLKIQPAKLEDSAVYLCASSFRRKDNSPLHFGNGTRLTVT.